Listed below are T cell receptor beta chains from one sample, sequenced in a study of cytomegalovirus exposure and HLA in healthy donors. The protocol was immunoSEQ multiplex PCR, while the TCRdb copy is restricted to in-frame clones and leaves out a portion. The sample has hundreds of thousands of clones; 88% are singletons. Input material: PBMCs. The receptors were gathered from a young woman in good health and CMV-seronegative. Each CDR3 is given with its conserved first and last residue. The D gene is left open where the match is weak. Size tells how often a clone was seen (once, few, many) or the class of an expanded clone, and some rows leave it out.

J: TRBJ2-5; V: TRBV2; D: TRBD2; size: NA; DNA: TGTGCCAGCAAGAGGGATAGCGGGAGGGAAGAGACCCAGTACTTC; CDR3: CASKRDSGREETQYF
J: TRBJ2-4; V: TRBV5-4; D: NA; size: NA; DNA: TGTGCCAGCAGCTTGTTCCCAGTCAAAAACATTCAGTACTTC; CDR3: CASSLFPVKNIQYF
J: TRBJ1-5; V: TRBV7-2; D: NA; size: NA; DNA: TGTGCCAGCAGCCCCGTAGATCCGGAGCGGGAATATAGCAATCAGCCCCAGCATTTT; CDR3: CASSPVDPEREYSNQPQHF
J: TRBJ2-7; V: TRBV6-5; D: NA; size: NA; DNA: TGTGCCAGCAGTTACTCGATACCAGCGCTCTCCTACGAGCAGTACTTC; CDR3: CASSYSIPALSYEQYF
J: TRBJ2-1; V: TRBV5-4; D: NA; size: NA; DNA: TGTGCCAGCAGCTTGGACGGACACCAGGAAAACAATGAGCAGTTCTTC; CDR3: CASSLDGHQENNEQFF
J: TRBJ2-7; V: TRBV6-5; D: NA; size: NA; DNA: TGTGCCAGCAGGCAAAACAGCTACTACGAGCAGTACTTC; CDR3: CASRQNSYYEQYF
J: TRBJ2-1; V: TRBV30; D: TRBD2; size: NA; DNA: TGTGCCTGGAGTTCCTCTAGCGGGAGGGGTGATGAGCAGTTCTTC; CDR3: CAWSSSSGRGDEQFF
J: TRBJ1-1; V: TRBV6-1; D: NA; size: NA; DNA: TGTGCCAGCAGTGAATCTTTGAACACTGAAGCTTTCTTT; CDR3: CASSESLNTEAFF
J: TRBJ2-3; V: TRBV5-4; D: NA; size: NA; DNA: TGTGCCAGCAGCCGAGAATGGGGGCCAGATACGCAGTATTTT; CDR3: CASSREWGPDTQYF
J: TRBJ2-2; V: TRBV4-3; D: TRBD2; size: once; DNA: TGCGCCAGCAGCAGCCAGCGGACTAGCGGGATGGGGGCCGGGGAGCTGTTTTTT; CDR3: CASSSQRTSGMGAGELFF
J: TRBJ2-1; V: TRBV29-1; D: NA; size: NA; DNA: TGCAGCGCACGGGAGTCGGCGTACAATGAGCAGTTCTTC; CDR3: CSARESAYNEQFF
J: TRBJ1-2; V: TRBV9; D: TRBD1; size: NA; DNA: TGTGCCAGCAGCGTAGATCAAGGGGGCAACTATGGCTACACCTTC; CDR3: CASSVDQGGNYGYTF
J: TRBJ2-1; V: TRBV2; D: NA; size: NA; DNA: TGTGCCAGCAGTGAAGCGGGCCCACCGCCCTTGGACAATGAGCAGTTCTTC; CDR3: CASSEAGPPPLDNEQFF
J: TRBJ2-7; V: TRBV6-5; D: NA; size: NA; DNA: TGTGCCACCGGAGGAAATTCGGTCGGGCAGTACTTC; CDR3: CATGGNSVGQYF
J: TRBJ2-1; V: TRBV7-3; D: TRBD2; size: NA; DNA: TGTGCCAGCAGCTCTCTAGCGGGAACGCGAGCTGAGCAGTTCTTC; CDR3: CASSSLAGTRAEQFF
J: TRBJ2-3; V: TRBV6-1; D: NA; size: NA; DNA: TGTGCCAGCAGTGTTGGGGTAGCGGAACGCACAGATACGCAGTATTTT; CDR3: CASSVGVAERTDTQYF
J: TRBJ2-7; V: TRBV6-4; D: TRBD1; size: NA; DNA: TGTGCCAGCAGTGACTCGTTTCCCCGTTGGACAGGGGATTCCTACGAGCAGTACTTC; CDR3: CASSDSFPRWTGDSYEQYF
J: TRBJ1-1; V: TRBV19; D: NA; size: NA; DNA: TGTGCCAGTATGAGGAACACTGAAGCTTTCTTT; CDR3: CASMRNTEAFF
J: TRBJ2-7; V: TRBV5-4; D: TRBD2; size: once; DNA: TGTGCCAGCAGCTTAGGTCTCCGGGAGGGCCCCCACGAGCAGTACTTC; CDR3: CASSLGLREGPHEQYF
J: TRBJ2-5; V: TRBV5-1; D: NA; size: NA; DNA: TGCGCCAGCAGCTTGGAACAGGGATCGGGAGAGACCCAGTACTTC; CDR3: CASSLEQGSGETQYF
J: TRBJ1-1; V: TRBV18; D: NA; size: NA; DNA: TGTGCCAGCTCACCAACAGCAGGGGTTGGGACTGAAGCTTTCTTT; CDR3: CASSPTAGVGTEAFF
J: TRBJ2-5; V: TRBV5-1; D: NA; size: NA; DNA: TGCGCCAGCAGCAGCCGGGTCTCTGCGCAAGAGACCCAGTACTTC; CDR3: CASSSRVSAQETQYF
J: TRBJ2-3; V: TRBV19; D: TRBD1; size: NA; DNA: TGTGCCAGTAGTAGGACAGGGGGCTCAGATACGCAGTATTTT; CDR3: CASSRTGGSDTQYF
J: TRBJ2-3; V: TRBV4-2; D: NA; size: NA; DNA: TGTGCCAGCAGCCAAAGCGGTAGCACAGATACGCAGTATTTT; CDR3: CASSQSGSTDTQYF
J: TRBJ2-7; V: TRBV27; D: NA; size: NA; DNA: TGTGCCAGCAGACTCGGGGGATCCGGCTACGAGCAGTACTTC; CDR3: CASRLGGSGYEQYF
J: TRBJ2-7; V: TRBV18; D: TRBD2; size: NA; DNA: TGTGCCAGCTCACCACTTCCAGCGGGAGATGGGTACGAGCAGTACTTC; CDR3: CASSPLPAGDGYEQYF
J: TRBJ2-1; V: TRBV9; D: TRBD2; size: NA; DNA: TGTGCCAGCAGCCTCCATCTAGCGGGAGGACCCAATGAGCAGTTCTTC; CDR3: CASSLHLAGGPNEQFF
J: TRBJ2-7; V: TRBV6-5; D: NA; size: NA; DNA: TGTGCCAGCAGTTACACCGGGGGAGCGGCCGAGCAGTACTTC; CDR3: CASSYTGGAAEQYF
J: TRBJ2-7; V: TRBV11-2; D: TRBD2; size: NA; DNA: TGTGCCAGCAGTATAGCGGGAGTCTCCTACGAGCAGTACTTC; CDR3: CASSIAGVSYEQYF
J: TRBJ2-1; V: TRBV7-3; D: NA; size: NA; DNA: TGTGCCAGCAGCTTAAGGACAAACAATGAGCAGTTCTTC; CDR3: CASSLRTNNEQFF
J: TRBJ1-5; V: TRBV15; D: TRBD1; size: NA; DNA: TGTGCCACCAGCAGAACCTCGGGACAGGGGGCGAGTAGCAATCAGCCCCAGCATTTT; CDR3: CATSRTSGQGASSNQPQHF
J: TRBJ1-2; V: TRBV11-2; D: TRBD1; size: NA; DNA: TGTGCCAGCAGCCGACAGGGGCATCACTATGGCTACACCTTC; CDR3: CASSRQGHHYGYTF
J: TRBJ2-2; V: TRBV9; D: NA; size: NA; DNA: TGTGCCAGCAGCGTACTCAACATTGGGAACACCGGGGAGCTGTTTTTT; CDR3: CASSVLNIGNTGELFF
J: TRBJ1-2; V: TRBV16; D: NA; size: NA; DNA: TGTGCCAGCAGCCAATTGGCTGCTAACTATGGCTACACCTTC; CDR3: CASSQLAANYGYTF
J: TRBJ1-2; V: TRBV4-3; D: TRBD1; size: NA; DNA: TGCGCCAGCAGCCGAGCGACCGGGACAGGGGACTATGGCTACACCTTC; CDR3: CASSRATGTGDYGYTF
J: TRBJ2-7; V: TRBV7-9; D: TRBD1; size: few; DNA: TGTGCCAGCAGCCTCATCCCCTCAGGGGGCGCACCCCCCGAGCAGTACTTC; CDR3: CASSLIPSGGAPPEQYF
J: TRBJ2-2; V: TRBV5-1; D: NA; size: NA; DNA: TGCGCCAGCAGCTTGTTTCAATACACCGGGGAGCTGTTTTTT; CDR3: CASSLFQYTGELFF
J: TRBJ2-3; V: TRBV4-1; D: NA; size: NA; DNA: TGCGCCAGCAGCCCGAGGGAACCCGGGTCGGATACGCAGTATTTT; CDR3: CASSPREPGSDTQYF
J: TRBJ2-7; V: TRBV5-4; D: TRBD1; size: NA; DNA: TGTGCCAGCAGCCGGACAGGGCCTTCCTACGAGCAGTACTTC; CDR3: CASSRTGPSYEQYF
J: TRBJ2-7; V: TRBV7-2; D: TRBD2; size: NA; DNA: TGTGCCAGCAGCTTAGCGGGAGGGCCCTACGAGCAGTACTTC; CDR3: CASSLAGGPYEQYF
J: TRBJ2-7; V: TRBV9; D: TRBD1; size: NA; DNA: TGTGCCAGCAGCGAGGGACAGGGGATCTCCTACGAGCAGTACTTC; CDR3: CASSEGQGISYEQYF
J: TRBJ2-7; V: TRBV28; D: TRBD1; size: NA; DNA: TGTGCCAGCAGCTTTCTAGGACAGGGGGCGAAGTTAGAATACGAGCAGTACTTC; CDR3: CASSFLGQGAKLEYEQYF
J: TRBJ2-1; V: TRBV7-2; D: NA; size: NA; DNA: TGTGCCAGCAGCTCCGGGGTTAGCTACAATGAGCAGTTCTTC; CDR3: CASSSGVSYNEQFF
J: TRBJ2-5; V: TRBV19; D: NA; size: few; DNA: TGTGCCAGTAGTATGCAGGGTAATGGAGAGACCCAGTACTTC; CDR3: CASSMQGNGETQYF
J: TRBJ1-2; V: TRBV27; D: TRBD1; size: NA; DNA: TGTGCCAGCAGCTCTTCGGACAGGGATCATGGCTACACCTTC; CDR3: CASSSSDRDHGYTF
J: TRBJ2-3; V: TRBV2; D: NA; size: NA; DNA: TGTGCCAGCCGCTACCGACTAGGGGTCACAGATACGCAGTATTTT; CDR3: CASRYRLGVTDTQYF
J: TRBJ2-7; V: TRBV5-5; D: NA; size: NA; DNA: TGTGCCAGCCAACCCCGACCCAGCGGCTTTCGCATGTACTTC; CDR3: CASQPRPSGFRMYF